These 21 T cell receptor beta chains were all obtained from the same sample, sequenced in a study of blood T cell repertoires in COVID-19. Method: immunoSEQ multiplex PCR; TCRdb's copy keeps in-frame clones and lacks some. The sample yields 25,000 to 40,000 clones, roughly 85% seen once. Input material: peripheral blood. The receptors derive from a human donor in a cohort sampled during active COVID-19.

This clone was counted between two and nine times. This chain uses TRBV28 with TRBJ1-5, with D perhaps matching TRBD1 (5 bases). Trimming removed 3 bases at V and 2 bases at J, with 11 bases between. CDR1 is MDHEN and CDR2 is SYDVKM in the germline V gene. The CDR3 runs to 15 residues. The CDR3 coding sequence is TGTGCCAGCAGTTTCGTAGAACAGGGCAATCAGCCCCAGCATTTT. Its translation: CASSFVEQGNQPQHF.

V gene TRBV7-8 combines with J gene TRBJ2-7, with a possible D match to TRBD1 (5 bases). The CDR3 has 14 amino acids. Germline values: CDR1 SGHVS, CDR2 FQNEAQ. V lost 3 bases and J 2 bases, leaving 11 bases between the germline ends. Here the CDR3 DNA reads TGTGCCAGCAGCTTTGAAGGGGTCGCCTACGAGCAGTACTTC. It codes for CASSFEGVAYEQYF. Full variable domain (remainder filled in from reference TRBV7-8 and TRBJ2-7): GAGVSQSPRYKVAKRGQDVALRCDPISGHVSLFWYQQALGQGPEFLTYFQNEAQLDKSGLPSDRFFAERPEGSVSTLKIQRTQQEDSAVYLCASSFEGVAYEQYFGPGTRLTVT.

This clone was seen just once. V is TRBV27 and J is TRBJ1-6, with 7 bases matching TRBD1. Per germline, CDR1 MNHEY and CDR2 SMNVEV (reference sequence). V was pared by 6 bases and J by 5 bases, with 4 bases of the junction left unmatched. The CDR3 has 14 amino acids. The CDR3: CASRPTGDNSPLHF. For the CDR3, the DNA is TGTGCCAGCAGGCCAACAGGGGATAATTCACCCCTCCACTTT.

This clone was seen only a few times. The CDR3 loop is CASSYTSYEQYF. DNA for the CDR3: TGTGCCAGCAGTTATACTTCCTACGAGCAGTACTTC. The chain has TRBV2 and TRBJ2-7; no clear D gene. Germline lookup yields CDR1 SNHLY and CDR2 FYNNEI. Trimming removed 5 bases from V and 1 base from J, with 6 bases in between. This CDR3 comprises 12 residues.

The DNA of the CDR3 is TGTGCCGTTACAGGAGTTACGGGAAACACCATATATTTT. This encodes CAVTGVTGNTIYF. The chain uses TRBV6-5 and TRBJ1-3; possible D gene TRBD1, 5 bases. Deletions cut 11 bases from V and 4 bases from J, with 15 bases between. CDR3 size: 13 residues. Germline CDR1 is MNHEY and CDR2 is SVGAGI.

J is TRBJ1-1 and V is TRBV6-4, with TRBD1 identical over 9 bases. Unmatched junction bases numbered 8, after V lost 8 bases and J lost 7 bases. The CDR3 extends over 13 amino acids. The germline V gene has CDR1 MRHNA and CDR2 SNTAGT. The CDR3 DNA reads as TGTGCCAGCGCCAGACAGGGGGGTGGTGAAGCTTTCTTT. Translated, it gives CASARQGGGEAFF.

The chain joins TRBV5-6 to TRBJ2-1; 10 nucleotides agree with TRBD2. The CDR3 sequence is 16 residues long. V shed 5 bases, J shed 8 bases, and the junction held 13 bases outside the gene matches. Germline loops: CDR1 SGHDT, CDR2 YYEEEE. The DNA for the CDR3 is TGTGCCAGCAGTTGGGGGACTAGCGTTTATAGCGATGAGCAGTTCTTC. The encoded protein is CASSWGTSVYSDEQFF. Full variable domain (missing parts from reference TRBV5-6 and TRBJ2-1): DAGVTQSPTHLIKTRGQQVTLRCSPKSGHDTVSWYQQALGQGPQFIFQYYEEEERQRGNFPDRFSGHQFPNYSSELNVNALLLGDSALYLCASSWGTSVYSDEQFFGPGTRLTVL.

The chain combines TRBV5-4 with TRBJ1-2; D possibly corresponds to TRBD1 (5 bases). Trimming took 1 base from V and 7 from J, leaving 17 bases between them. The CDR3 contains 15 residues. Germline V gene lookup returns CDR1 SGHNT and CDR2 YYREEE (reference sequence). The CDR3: CASSLSVGAPRGYTF. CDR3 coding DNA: TGTGCCAGCAGCTTGTCCGTTGGGGCGCCCCGTGGCTACACCTTC.

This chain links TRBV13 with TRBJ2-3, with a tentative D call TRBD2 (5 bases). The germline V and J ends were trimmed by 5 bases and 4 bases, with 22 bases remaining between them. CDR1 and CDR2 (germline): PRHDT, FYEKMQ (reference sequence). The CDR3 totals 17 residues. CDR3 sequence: CASSEGRTGTRADTQYF. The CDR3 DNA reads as TGTGCCAGCAGCGAGGGAAGGACGGGTACTAGGGCAGATACGCAGTATTTT.

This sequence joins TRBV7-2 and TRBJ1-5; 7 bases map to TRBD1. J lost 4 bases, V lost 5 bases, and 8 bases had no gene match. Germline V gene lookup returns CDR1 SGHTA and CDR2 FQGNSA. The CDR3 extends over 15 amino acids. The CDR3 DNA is TGTGCCAGCAGCCCCGGGACAGTGGGAAATCAGCCCCAGCATTTT. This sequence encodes CASSPGTVGNQPQHF.

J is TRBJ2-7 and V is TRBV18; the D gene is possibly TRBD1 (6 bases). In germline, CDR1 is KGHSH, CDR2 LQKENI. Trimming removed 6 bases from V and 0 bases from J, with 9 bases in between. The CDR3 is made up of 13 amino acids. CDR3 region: CASSWDNSYEQYF. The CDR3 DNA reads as TGTGCCAGCTCCTGGGACAACTCCTACGAGCAGTACTTC.

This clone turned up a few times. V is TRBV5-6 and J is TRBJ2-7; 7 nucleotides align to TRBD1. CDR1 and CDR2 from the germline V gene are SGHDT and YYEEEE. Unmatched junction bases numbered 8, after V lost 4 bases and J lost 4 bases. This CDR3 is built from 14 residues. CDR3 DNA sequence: TGTGCCAGCAGCCTACCCGAGACAGGGTACGAGCAGTACTTC. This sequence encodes CASSLPETGYEQYF.

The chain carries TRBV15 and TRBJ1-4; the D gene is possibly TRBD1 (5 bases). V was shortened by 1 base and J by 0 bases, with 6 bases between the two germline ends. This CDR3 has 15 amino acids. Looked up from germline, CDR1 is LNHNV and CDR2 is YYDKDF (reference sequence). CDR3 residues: CATSRGQTTNEKLFF. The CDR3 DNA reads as TGTGCCACCAGCAGAGGACAGACAACTAATGAAAAACTGTTTTTT.

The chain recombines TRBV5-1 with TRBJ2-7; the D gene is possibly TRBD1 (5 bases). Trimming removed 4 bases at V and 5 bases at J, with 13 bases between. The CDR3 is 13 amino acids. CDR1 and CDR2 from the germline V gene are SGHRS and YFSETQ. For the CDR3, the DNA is TGCGCCAGCAGCCAGCAGGGTAGCCACGAGCAGTACTTC. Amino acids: CASSQQGSHEQYF.

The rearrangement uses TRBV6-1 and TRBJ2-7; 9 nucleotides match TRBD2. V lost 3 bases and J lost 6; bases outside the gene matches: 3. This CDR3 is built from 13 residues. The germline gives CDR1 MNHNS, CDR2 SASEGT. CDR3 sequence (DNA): TGTGCCAGCAGTGAGCGGGAGGGCTCCGAGCAGTACTTC. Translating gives CASSEREGSEQYF.

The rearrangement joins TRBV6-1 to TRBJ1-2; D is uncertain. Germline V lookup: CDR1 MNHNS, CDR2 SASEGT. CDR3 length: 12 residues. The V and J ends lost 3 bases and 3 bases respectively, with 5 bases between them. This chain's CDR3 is CASSEGDYGYTF. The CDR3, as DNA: TGTGCCAGCAGTGAGGGCGACTATGGCTACACCTTC.

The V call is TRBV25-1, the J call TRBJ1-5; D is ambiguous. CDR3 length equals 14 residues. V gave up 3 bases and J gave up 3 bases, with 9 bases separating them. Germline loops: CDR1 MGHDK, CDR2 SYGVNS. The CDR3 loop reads CASSDMSFNQPQHF. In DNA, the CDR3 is TGTGCCAGCAGTGATATGAGTTTCAATCAGCCCCAGCATTTT.

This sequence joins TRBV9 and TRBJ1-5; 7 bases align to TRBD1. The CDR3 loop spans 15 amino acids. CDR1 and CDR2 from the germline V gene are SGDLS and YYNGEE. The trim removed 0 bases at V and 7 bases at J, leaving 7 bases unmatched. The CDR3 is CASSVDAPGGQPQHF. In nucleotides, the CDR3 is TGTGCCAGCAGCGTAGACGCCCCAGGGGGGCAGCCCCAGCATTTT.

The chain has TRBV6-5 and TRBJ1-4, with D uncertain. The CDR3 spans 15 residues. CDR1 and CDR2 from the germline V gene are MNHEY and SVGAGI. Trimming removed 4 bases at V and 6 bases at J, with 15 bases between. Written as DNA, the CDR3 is TGTGCCAGCAGTTTGGCTGCCCGGGGATATGAAAAACTGTTTTTT. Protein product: CASSLAARGYEKLFF.

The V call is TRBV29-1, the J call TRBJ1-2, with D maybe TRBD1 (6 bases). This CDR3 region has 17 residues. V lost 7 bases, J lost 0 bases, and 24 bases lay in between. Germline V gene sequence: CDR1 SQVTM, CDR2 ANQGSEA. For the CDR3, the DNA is TGCAGCGCTCCCACCGTCACACCCGGGACACCTAACTATGGCTACACCTTC. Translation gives CSAPTVTPGTPNYGYTF.

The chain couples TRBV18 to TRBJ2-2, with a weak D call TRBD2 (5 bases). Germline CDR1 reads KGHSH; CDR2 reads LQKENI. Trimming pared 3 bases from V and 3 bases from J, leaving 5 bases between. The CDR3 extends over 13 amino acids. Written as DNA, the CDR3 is TGTGCCAGCTCACCGAGGGACACCGGGGAGCTGTTTTTT. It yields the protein CASSPRDTGELFF. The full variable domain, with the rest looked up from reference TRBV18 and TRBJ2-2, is NAGVMQNPRHLVRRRGQEARLRCSPMKGHSHVYWYRQLPEEGLKFMVYLQKENIIDESGMPKERFSAEFPKEGPSILRIQQVVRGDSAAYFCASSPRDTGELFFGEGSRLTVL.